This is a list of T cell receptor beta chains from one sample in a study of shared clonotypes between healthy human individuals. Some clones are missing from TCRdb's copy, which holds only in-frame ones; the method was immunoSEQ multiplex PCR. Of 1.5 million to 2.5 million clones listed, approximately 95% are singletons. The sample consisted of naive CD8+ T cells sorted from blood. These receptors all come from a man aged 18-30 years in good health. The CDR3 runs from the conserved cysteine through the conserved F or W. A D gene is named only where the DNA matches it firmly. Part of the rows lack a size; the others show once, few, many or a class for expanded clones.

CDR3 protein: CASSQGRPAYEQYF
CDR3 DNA: TGCGCCAGCAGCCAAGGGAGGCCTGCCTACGAGCAGTACTTC
D gene: -
J gene: TRBJ2-7
clone size: -
V gene: TRBV4-3

CDR3 protein: CASSQERGTGAWPQHF
CDR3 DNA: TGCGCCAGCAGCCAAGAACGCGGGACAGGAGCGTGGCCCCAGCATTTT
D gene: TRBD1
J gene: TRBJ1-5
clone size: -
V gene: TRBV4-1

CDR3 protein: CASSLGTSGGGSYEQYF
CDR3 DNA: TGCGCCAGCAGCTTGGGGACTAGCGGGGGTGGGTCCTACGAGCAGTACTTC
D gene: TRBD2
J gene: TRBJ2-7
clone size: -
V gene: TRBV5-1

CDR3 protein: CASSWGTGGHYGYTF
CDR3 DNA: TGTGCCAGCAGCTGGGGGACAGGGGGCCACTATGGCTACACCTTC
D gene: TRBD1
J gene: TRBJ1-2
clone size: -
V gene: TRBV5-6

CDR3 protein: CASSQDRGPQNTEAFF
CDR3 DNA: TGCGCCAGCAGCCAAGATCGTGGCCCCCAGAACACTGAAGCTTTCTTT
D gene: -
J gene: TRBJ1-1
clone size: -
V gene: TRBV4-3

CDR3 protein: CASSISNTGELFF
CDR3 DNA: TGTGCCAGCAGCATCTCGAACACCGGGGAGCTGTTTTTT
D gene: -
J gene: TRBJ2-2
clone size: -
V gene: TRBV27

CDR3 protein: CAIPDRGTEAFF
CDR3 DNA: TGTGCCATCCCAGACAGGGGGACTGAAGCTTTCTTT
D gene: TRBD1
J gene: TRBJ1-1
clone size: -
V gene: TRBV2

CDR3 protein: CASSEGTSGPYEQYF
CDR3 DNA: TGTGCCAGCAGCGAGGGGACTAGCGGACCCTACGAGCAGTACTTC
D gene: TRBD2
J gene: TRBJ2-7
clone size: -
V gene: TRBV9

CDR3 protein: CASRSNQPQHF
CDR3 DNA: TGTGCCAGTAGGAGCAATCAGCCCCAGCATTTT
D gene: -
J gene: TRBJ1-5
clone size: -
V gene: TRBV19

CDR3 protein: CASSERRESNQPQHF
CDR3 DNA: TGTGCCAGCAGTGAGCGCAGGGAGAGCAATCAGCCCCAGCATTTT
D gene: -
J gene: TRBJ1-5
clone size: -
V gene: TRBV6-1

CDR3 protein: CASSFEGGPYNEQFF
CDR3 DNA: TGTGCCAGCAGCTTTGAGGGGGGGCCCTACAATGAGCAGTTCTTC
D gene: -
J gene: TRBJ2-1
clone size: -
V gene: TRBV7-2

CDR3 protein: CASSLDGYSNQPQHF
CDR3 DNA: TGTGCCAGCTCCCTTGACGGTTATAGCAATCAGCCCCAGCATTTT
D gene: -
J gene: TRBJ1-5
clone size: -
V gene: TRBV18

CDR3 protein: CASSLVRENSPLHF
CDR3 DNA: TGTGCCAGCAGTTTAGTACGGGAGAACTCACCCCTCCACTTT
D gene: -
J gene: TRBJ1-6
clone size: once
V gene: TRBV27